Listed here are 17 T cell receptor beta chains from one sample, sequenced in a study of neurological immune-mediated disorders. MiXCR, applied by TCRdb to the 5' RACE reads, yields one record per CDR3 protein. The sample holds about 120,000 distinct CDR3 sequences; about 3.2% are singletons and the top ten take 1.3%. The material sequenced was PBMCs. The receptors here all came from a woman aged 25 to 39 with multiple sclerosis.

This chain uses TRBV20-1 with TRBJ1-1, with D unclear. V lost 0 bases and J lost 2, with 7 bases in between. Germline V gene lookup returns CDR1 DFQATT and CDR2 SNEGSKA (reference sequence). This CDR3 spans 13 amino acids. The CDR3 coding sequence is TGCAGTGCTAGAGAGGAGGCAAACACTGAAGCTTTCTTT. This encodes CSAREEANTEAFF.

This clonotype was observed many times. The genes are TRBV10-2 and TRBJ1-5; D gene uncertain. Between the trimmed V and J ends, which lost 0 bases and 0 bases, there was a span of 9 bases. The germline V gene has CDR1 WSHSY and CDR2 SAAADI. The CDR3 totals 16 residues. The CDR3 bases are TGCGCCAGCAGTGAGTCGCCAGGCAATAGCAATCAGCCCCAGCATTTT. Its translation: CASSESPGNSNQPQHF.

There are many counts of this clonotype. This chain joins TRBV20-1 and TRBJ1-5; perhaps TRBD1 as D (6 bases). V was shortened by 3 bases and J by 5 bases, with 11 bases between the two germline ends. The CDR3 is 13 amino acids. Per the germline V gene, CDR1 is DFQATT and CDR2 is SNEGSKA (reference sequence). CDR3 loop: CSARGRGDQPQHF. The CDR3 DNA reads as TGCAGTGCTAGGGGCAGGGGAGATCAGCCCCAGCATTTT.

This clonotype was counted many times. The rearrangement links TRBV20-1 to TRBJ2-1; D is unresolved. V gave up 3 bases and J gave up 1 base, with 13 bases separating them. The CDR3 is 15 residues long. CDR1 is DFQATT, CDR2 SNEGSKA, per germline (reference sequence). Here the CDR3 DNA reads TGCAGTGCTAGTAGTTCCGGTGTGTCCTACAATGAGCAGTTCTTC. Protein: CSASSSGVSYNEQFF.

This clonotype was seen at least ten times. The chain combines TRBV20-1 with TRBJ2-1; 10 bases agree with TRBD2. The V gene's germline CDR1 is DFQATT and CDR2 SNEGSKA (reference sequence). The CDR3 sequence is 18 residues long. With 0 bases clipped from V and 2 bases from J, the junction kept 10 bases outside the gene matches. The CDR3, as DNA: TGCAGTGCTAGAGATTTTAGGGCTAGCGGGAGAACCTACAATGAGCAGTTCTTC. Translated: CSARDFRASGRTYNEQFF.

This clonotype was picked up a small number of times. This rearrangement joins TRBV6-2 or TRBV6-3 to TRBJ2-5; 10 bases are shared with TRBD2. The CDR3 has 18 residues. Germline CDR1 reads MNHEY; CDR2 reads SVGEGT. Losses at the gene ends were 6 bases for V and 4 bases for J; bases not matched to a gene: 17. The CDR3 sequence is CASSQGTSATGGGETQYF. DNA of the CDR3: TGTGCCAGCAGCCAGGGGACTAGCGCTACCGGGGGGGGAGAGACCCAGTACTTC.

This clonotype was observed at least ten times. The chain is built from TRBV7-9 and TRBJ2-7; D may be TRBD2 (6 bases). V was cut by 1 base and J by 3 bases, with 13 bases left in between. Per germline, CDR1 SEHNR and CDR2 FQNEAQ (reference sequence). CDR3 length equals 15 residues. In DNA form, the CDR3 reads TGTGCCAGCAGCTTAGGGGTGGGACTCGGCTACGAGCAGTACTTC. Amino acids: CASSLGVGLGYEQYF.

This clonotype appeared many times. V gene TRBV10-3 combines with J gene TRBJ2-5; D is unclear. V shed 3 bases and J shed 3 bases, with 8 bases lying between them. The CDR3 consists of 13 residues. CDR1 is ENHRY and CDR2 is SYGVKD in the germline V gene. CDR3 nucleotide sequence: TGTGCCATCAGTGACGGGTCCAAAGAGACCCAGTACTTC. Its translation: CAISDGSKETQYF.

This clonotype showed up many times. The chain has TRBV6-5 and TRBJ2-7; weak D call: TRBD2 (5 bases). CDR1 is MNHEY, CDR2 SVGAGI, per germline. V dropped 0 bases and J dropped 3 bases, with 12 bases sitting between them. The CDR3 is 15 amino acids. CDR3 DNA sequence: TGTGCCAGCAGTTACTCGGCGCGGGCATACTACGAGCAGTACTTC. Residues: CASSYSARAYYEQYF.

In this sample, this clonotype turned up a few times. V is TRBV18 and J is TRBJ2-7; possibly TRBD2 for D (6 bases). Germline V gene data show CDR1 as KGHSH and CDR2 as LQKENI. The germline V and J ends were trimmed by 1 base and 2 bases, with 12 bases remaining between them. The CDR3 loop spans 15 amino acids. The CDR3 sequence is CASSPRLGSTYEQYF. Here the CDR3 DNA reads TGTGCCAGCTCACCACGACTAGGAAGTACCTACGAGCAGTACTTC.

This clonotype was recorded at least ten times. The chain has TRBV7-2 and TRBJ1-1; 7 nucleotides match TRBD1. CDR3 length: 15 amino acids. After removal of 5 bases from V and 1 base from J, the junction contained 7 bases not matched to a gene. CDR1 and CDR2 (germline): SGHTA, FQGNSA. CDR3 loop: CASSRGDRKNTEAFF. The CDR3 bases are TGTGCCAGCAGCCGGGGGGACAGAAAGAACACTGAAGCTTTCTTT.

This clonotype appeared a few times. A much more abundant neighbour one base away suggests this may be a read error. This chain connects TRBV6-5 to TRBJ2-2; a weak D match, TRBD1 (6 bases). CDR1 is MNHEY, CDR2 SVGAGI, per germline. Trimming pared 6 bases from V and 6 bases from J, leaving 17 bases between. The CDR3 loop spans 15 amino acids. The CDR3 here is CASRPGTRYSGELFF. CDR3 in DNA: TGTGCCAGCAGGCCCGGGACAAGGTACTCCGGGGAGCTGTTTTTT.

This clonotype occurred many times. The gene calls are TRBV21-1 and TRBJ1-1; the D segment call TRBD1 is taken from the table without a DNA check. TRBV21-1 is reported as a pseudogene. There are 15 residues in the CDR3. CDR3 sequence: CASSRTGTGAPEAFF. The CDR3 DNA sequence: TGTGCCAGCAGCCGAACCGGGACAGGGGCTCCTGAAGCTTTCTTT.

The gene calls are TRBV5-1 and TRBJ2-1; D may be TRBD1 or TRBD2 (5 bases each). CDR3 size: 14 residues. The V and J ends lost 4 bases and 8 bases respectively, with 16 bases between them. The germline V gene has CDR1 SGHRS and CDR2 YFSETQ. The DNA of the CDR3 is TGCGCCAGCAGCCGGGGACGTTCGGAGGATGAGCAGTTCTTC. Translating gives CASSRGRSEDEQFF.

This clonotype was counted ten times or more. This chain joins TRBV11-2 and TRBJ2-7, with 8 positions matching TRBD2. This CDR3 region has 15 residues. The V gene end was trimmed by 5 bases and the J gene end by 1 base; junction bases not matched to a gene: 7. Germline lookup yields CDR1 SGHAT and CDR2 FQNNGV. Written as DNA, the CDR3 is TGTGCCAGCAGCCTAACTAGCGGACCTTCCTACGAGCAGTACTTC. This encodes CASSLTSGPSYEQYF.

This clonotype was observed many times. V is TRBV7-2 and J is TRBJ2-3, with D tentatively TRBD1 (6 bases). This CDR3 region has 17 residues. Looked up from germline, CDR1 is SGHTA and CDR2 is FQGNSA. The V end lost 1 base, the J end lost 2 bases, and 16 bases lay between the germline ends. The CDR3 DNA follows: TGTGCCAGCAGCTTAGGGTTACAGGGAACCAACACAGATACGCAGTATTTT. It is translated as CASSLGLQGTNTDTQYF. The complete variable domain, with remaining parts taken from reference TRBV7-2 and TRBJ2-3, reads GAGVSQSPSNKVTEKGKDVELRCDPISGHTALYWYRQSLGQGLEFLIYFQGNSAPDKSGLPSDRFSAERTGGSVSTLTIQRTQQEDSAVYLCASSLGLQGTNTDTQYFGPGTRLTVL.

This clonotype was seen at least ten times. This chain joins TRBV7-9 and TRBJ1-4; D is unresolved. The V gene lost 4 bases and the J gene lost 7 bases, with 7 bases spanning the gap. The CDR3 spans 12 residues. Germline loops: CDR1 SEHNR, CDR2 FQNEAQ (reference sequence). The CDR3 reads CASSYPIEKLFF. In nucleotides, the CDR3 is TGTGCCAGCAGCTACCCGATTGAAAAACTGTTTTTT.